This T cell receptor (beta chain) was obtained from a study of T-cell memory formation after mild COVID-19. TCR alpha and TCR beta cDNA libraries carrying sample barcodes and UMIs came from 5'RACE with constant-segment primers. Using its own MiXCR run on the 5' RACE reads, TCRdb lists one record per CDR3 protein. The table records 250,000 to 350,000 distinct CDR3 sequences, roughly a fifth of them present only once. The V and J ends lost 1 base and 5 bases respectively, with 12 bases between them. This CDR3 comprises 14 residues. The TCR was taken from a man in his late teens or twenties who had mild COVID-19 (a few samples of this study predate the infection). Cell type and time point are not known. This chain joins TRBV12-3 or TRBV12-4 and TRBJ2-7; D might be TRBD1 (6 bases). Sequenced: PBMCs or a T cell subset sorted from them (not recorded which). CDR3 nucleotide sequence: TGTGCCAGCAGTTTAGGAGGGGGACGAGACGAGCAGTACTTC. Its translation: CASSLGGGRDEQYF.